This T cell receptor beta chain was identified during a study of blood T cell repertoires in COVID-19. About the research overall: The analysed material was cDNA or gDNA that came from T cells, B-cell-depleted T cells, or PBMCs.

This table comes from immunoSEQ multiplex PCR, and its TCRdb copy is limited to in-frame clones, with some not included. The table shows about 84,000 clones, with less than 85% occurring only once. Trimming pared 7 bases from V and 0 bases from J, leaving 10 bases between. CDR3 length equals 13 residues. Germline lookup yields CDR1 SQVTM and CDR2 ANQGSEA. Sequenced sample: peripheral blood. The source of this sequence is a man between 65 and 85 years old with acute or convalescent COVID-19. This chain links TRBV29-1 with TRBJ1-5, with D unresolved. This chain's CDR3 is CSAALSSNQPQHF. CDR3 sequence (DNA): TGCAGCGCTGCGCTAAGTAGCAATCAGCCCCAGCATTTT.